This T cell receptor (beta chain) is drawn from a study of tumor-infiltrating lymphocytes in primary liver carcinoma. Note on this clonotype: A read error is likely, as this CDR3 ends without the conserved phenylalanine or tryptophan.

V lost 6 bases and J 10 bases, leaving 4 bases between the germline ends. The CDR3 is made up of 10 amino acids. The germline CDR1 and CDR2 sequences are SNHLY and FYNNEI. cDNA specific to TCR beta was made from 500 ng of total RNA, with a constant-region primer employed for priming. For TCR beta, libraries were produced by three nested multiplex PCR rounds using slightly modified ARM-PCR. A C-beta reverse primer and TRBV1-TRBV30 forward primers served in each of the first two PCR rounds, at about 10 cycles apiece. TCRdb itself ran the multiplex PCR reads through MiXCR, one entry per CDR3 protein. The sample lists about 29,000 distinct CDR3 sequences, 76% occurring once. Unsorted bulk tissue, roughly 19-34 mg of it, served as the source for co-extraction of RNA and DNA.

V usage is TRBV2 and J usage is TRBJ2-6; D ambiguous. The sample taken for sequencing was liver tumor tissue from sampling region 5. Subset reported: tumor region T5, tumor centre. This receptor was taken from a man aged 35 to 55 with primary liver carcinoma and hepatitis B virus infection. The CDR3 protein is CASRGNVLTL. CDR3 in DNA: TGTGCCAGCAGGGGAAACGTCCTGACTCTC.